The 26 T cell receptor beta chains given below trace back to one sample, sequenced in a study of T-cell reconstitution after alpha-beta-depleted transplantation in children. A TCRbeta library incorporating unique molecular identifiers was prepared. TCRdb ran MiXCR on the PCR reads and lists one entry per CDR3 protein. The sample includes about 500,000 distinct CDR3 sequences, less than 35% seen only once; the top ten take about 2.3%. This specimen was PBMCs from the stem cell graft donor, taken from the stem cell graft. The receptors shown here come from a human donor who donated a stem cell graft to a child with aplastic anemia.

The chain couples TRBV4-3 to TRBJ2-5; 8 nucleotides line up with TRBD1. The germline V gene has CDR1 LGHNA and CDR2 YSLEER. Losses at the gene ends were 3 bases for V and 3 bases for J; bases not matched to a gene: 12. The CDR3 length is 17 residues. DNA for the CDR3: TGCGCCAGCAGCCAGGGGTCAGGGGACAGGTTTAAAGAGACCCAGTACTTC. Amino acid sequence: CASSQGSGDRFKETQYF.

The CDR3 loop is CASSVRVDQNIQYF. CDR3 DNA: TGTGCCAGCAGCGTTCGGGTAGACCAAAACATTCAGTACTTC. This sequence joins TRBV9 and TRBJ2-4; D is uncertain. From germline, CDR1 is SGDLS and CDR2 YYNGEE. The CDR3 loop spans 14 amino acids. The germline V and J ends were trimmed by 2 bases and 5 bases, with 11 bases remaining between them.

The V and J genes are TRBV15 and TRBJ2-3, with a weak D call TRBD1 (6 bases). CDR1 is LNHNV, CDR2 YYDKDF, per germline (reference sequence). This CDR3 has 16 amino acids. V gave up 4 bases and J gave up 6 bases, with 20 bases separating them. The CDR3 region has the DNA TGTGCCACCAGCACCACACAGGGTGGAGGTATCGATACGCAGTATTTT. It encodes CATSTTQGGGIDTQYF. Filled out from reference TRBV15 and TRBJ2-3, the complete variable domain reads DAMVIQNPRYQVTQFGKPVTLSCSQTLNHNVMYWYQQKSSQAPKLLFHYYDKDFNNEADTPDNFQSRRPNTSFCFLDIRSPGLGDTAMYLCATSTTQGGGIDTQYFGPGTRLTVL.

This rearrangement joins TRBV5-5 to TRBJ2-3, with D hard to call. V was pared by 4 bases and J by 1 base, with 13 bases between. The CDR3 has 15 residues. Germline-derived CDR1 and CDR2 are SGHKS and YYEKEE (reference sequence). CDR3 protein: CASSPDPRGTDTQYF. The CDR3 region has the DNA TGTGCCAGCAGCCCCGACCCCCGGGGCACAGATACGCAGTATTTT.

This clonotype turned up a few times. The chain has TRBV5-1 and TRBJ2-3; TRBD2 agrees at 13 bases. The trim removed 4 bases at V and 6 bases at J, leaving 11 bases unmatched. CDR1 and CDR2 (germline): SGHRS, YFSETQ. CDR3 length equals 17 residues. DNA for the CDR3: TGCGCCAGCAGCAGGCGGACTAGCGGGAGCGTCCCCGATACGCAGTATTTT. Translated: CASSRRTSGSVPDTQYF. The full variable domain, in which reference TRBV5-1 and TRBJ2-3 provide the parts outside the CDR3, is KAGVTQTPRYLIKTRGQQVTLSCSPISGHRSVSWYQQTPGQGLQFLFEYFSETQRNKGNFPGRFSGRQFSNSRSEMNVSTLELGDSALYLCASSRRTSGSVPDTQYFGPGTRLTVL.

The genes are TRBV12-3 or TRBV12-4 and TRBJ2-2, with TRBD1 as a possible D gene (6 bases). The CDR3 is made up of 13 amino acids. Trimming shortened V by 4 bases and J by 6 bases, and 9 bases separated the two germline ends. CDR3 nucleotide sequence: TGTGCCAGCAGTTCACAGGGATCCGGGGAGCTGTTTTTT. Its protein product is CASSSQGSGELFF.

This clonotype was picked up a small number of times. This chain connects TRBV7-9 to TRBJ1-2; D might be TRBD1 (5 bases). This CDR3 comprises 12 residues. The germline gives CDR1 SEHNR, CDR2 FQNEAQ (reference sequence). The V and J ends lost 8 bases and 2 bases respectively, with 9 bases between them. The CDR3 loop reads CASRSGNYGYTF. The CDR3 coding sequence is TGTGCCAGCCGGTCAGGGAACTATGGCTACACCTTC.

As for this clonotype: Since a much larger clone is just one base distant, this may be a read error. V is TRBV6-1 and J is TRBJ2-5; TRBD1 matches at 9 bases. The CDR3 length is 13 residues. Germline V lookup: CDR1 MNHNS, CDR2 SASEGT. The V segment lost 5 bases and the J segment 9 bases; nucleotides outside the gene matches: 7. CDR3 DNA sequence: TGTGCCAGCAGTCGGGACAGGGATGAGGCCCAGTACTTC. Protein product: CASSRDRDEAQYF.

This clonotype was seen a few times. The chain links TRBV7-2 to TRBJ1-2, with D possibly TRBD1 on 6 matching bases. The CDR3 has 13 amino acids. CDR1 and CDR2 from the germline V gene are SGHTA and FQGNSA. V lost 6 bases and J lost 4, with 12 bases in between. DNA of the CDR3: TGTGCCAGCAGAACGAGGGGGGGCTATGGCTACACCTTC. It translates to CASRTRGGYGYTF.

V and J are TRBV10-3 and TRBJ2-1, with 9 bases lining up with TRBD2. From germline, CDR1 is ENHRY and CDR2 SYGVKD. The CDR3 contains 16 residues. V was pared by 5 bases and J by 0 bases, with 5 bases of the junction left unmatched. The CDR3 loop is CAISSSGVVSYNEQFF. The DNA of the CDR3 is TGTGCCATCAGTTCTAGCGGGGTCGTCTCCTACAATGAGCAGTTCTTC.

This clonotype was detected only a few times. The chain carries TRBV27 and TRBJ1-1, with 7 bases lining up with TRBD1. V was clipped by 3 bases and J by 4 bases; unmatched bases: 8. The germline V gene encodes CDR1 MNHEY and CDR2 SMNVEV (reference sequence). This CDR3 contains 15 residues. The CDR3 DNA follows: TGTGCCAGCAGTTTTCAGGGGGTAAGTGGCACTGAAGCTTTCTTT. Its translation is CASSFQGVSGTEAFF.

V and J are TRBV29-1 and TRBJ1-1; D may be TRBD1 (6 bases). The CDR3 runs 12 residues. Germline CDR1 reads SQVTM; CDR2 reads ANQGSEA. Trimming removed 4 bases at V and 4 bases at J, with 10 bases between. CDR3 DNA: TGCAGCGTTGCCAGGGGATCCACTGAAGCTTTCTTT. Translated, it gives CSVARGSTEAFF.

This clonotype was recorded at least ten times. CDR3 in DNA: TGCAGTGCTAGAGGGGCTGGGACAGAGAGCTCCTACGAGCAGTACGTC. Translating gives CSARGAGTESSYEQYV. The chain couples TRBV20-1 to TRBJ2-7; 7 nucleotides agree with TRBD1. Germline loops: CDR1 DFQATT, CDR2 SNEGSKA (reference sequence). V shed 1 base, J shed 0 bases, and the junction held 9 bases outside the gene matches. The CDR3 is 16 residues long.

This chain links TRBV12-3 or TRBV12-4 with TRBJ2-1; TRBD2 might be the D (6 bases). The germline V and J ends were trimmed by 7 bases and 0 bases, with 16 bases remaining between them. This CDR3 region has 16 residues. The CDR3 DNA follows: TGTGCCAGCATCGGCGGGGTCCCCCGCTCCTACAATGAGCAGTTCTTC. It codes for CASIGGVPRSYNEQFF.

V usage is TRBV18 and J usage is TRBJ2-1; D perhaps matches TRBD1 (6 bases). This CDR3 spans 13 amino acids. Germline CDR1 reads KGHSH; CDR2 reads LQKENI. With 3 bases removed from V and 7 bases from J, the gap between germline ends came to 10 bases. The CDR3 DNA follows: TGTGCCAGCTCACCCTATACAGGGAATGAGCAGTTCTTC. This codes for CASSPYTGNEQFF. The complete variable domain, with remaining parts taken from reference TRBV18 and TRBJ2-1, reads NAGVMQNPRHLVRRRGQEARLRCSPMKGHSHVYWYRQLPEEGLKFMVYLQKENIIDESGMPKERFSAEFPKEGPSILRIQQVVRGDSAAYFCASSPYTGNEQFFGPGTRLTVL.

The V and J genes are TRBV5-1 and TRBJ2-3; no firm D call. Germline V gene data show CDR1 as SGHRS and CDR2 as YFSETQ. This CDR3 has 15 amino acids. The V end was cut by 7 bases, the J end by 0 bases, with 15 bases between. The CDR3 loop is CASCVRSPSTDTQYF. The DNA for the CDR3 is TGCGCCAGCTGCGTACGAAGCCCTAGCACAGATACGCAGTATTTT.

V and J are TRBV6-1 and TRBJ1-2; perhaps TRBD1 as D (5 bases). Germline V gives CDR1 MNHNS, CDR2 SASEGT. The CDR3 extends over 14 amino acids. Trimming removed 6 bases from V and 5 bases from J, with 16 bases in between. As DNA, the CDR3 is TGTGCCAGCAGGCGGGACGGACTGCATTATGGCTACACCTTC. Translated: CASRRDGLHYGYTF.

The chain recombines TRBV20-1 with TRBJ2-1, with D uncertain. Deletions cut 3 bases from V and 13 bases from J, with 13 bases between. The CDR3 is 11 residues long. Germline CDR1 reads DFQATT; CDR2 reads SNEGSKA (reference sequence). The CDR3 region is CSARVTRQQFF. CDR3 DNA: TGCAGTGCTAGGGTCACAAGACAACAGTTCTTC.

V usage is TRBV6-2 or TRBV6-3 and J usage is TRBJ1-1; TRBD1 matches 7 bases. There are 15 residues in the CDR3. Germline V gene lookup returns CDR1 MNHEY and CDR2 SVGEGT. Trimming took 1 base from V and 3 from J; bases not matched to a gene: 5. The CDR3: CASSYLTGLDTEAFF. The DNA of the CDR3 is TGTGCCAGCAGTTACTTGACAGGGCTGGACACTGAAGCTTTCTTT.

The rearrangement uses TRBV29-1 and TRBJ2-5; tentative D call: TRBD2 (5 bases). Deletions cut 3 bases from V and 2 bases from J, with 10 bases between. Germline V CDR1 and CDR2: SQVTM, ANQGSEA. This CDR3 region has 13 residues. Here the CDR3 reads CSVDGRGQETQYF. CDR3 sequence (DNA): TGCAGCGTTGATGGTCGGGGTCAAGAGACCCAGTACTTC.

The rearrangement links TRBV12-3 or TRBV12-4 to TRBJ1-5; D not resolved. V shed 5 bases and J shed 5 bases, with 13 bases lying between them. CDR3 length equals 14 residues. The CDR3 sequence is CASSQSPGYQPQHF. CDR3 nucleotides: TGTGCCAGCAGTCAGTCCCCGGGGTATCAGCCCCAGCATTTT.

V is TRBV4-1 and J is TRBJ1-2, with 9 positions matching TRBD1. After removal of 0 bases from V and 5 bases from J, the junction contained 13 bases not matched to a gene. The CDR3 is 18 amino acids. Germline CDR1 MGHRA, CDR2 YSYEKL. For the CDR3, the DNA is TGCGCCAGCAGCCAAGAATTGGACAGGGGACCCTTACGGTATGGCTACACCTTC. Residues: CASSQELDRGPLRYGYTF.

V usage is TRBV29-1 and J usage is TRBJ2-7; D perhaps matches TRBD2 (6 bases). The CDR3 totals 11 residues. CDR1 is SQVTM, CDR2 ANQGSEA, per germline. Trimming pared 6 bases from V and 0 bases from J, leaving 6 bases between. CDR3 amino acids: CSVGSSYEQYV. The CDR3 DNA is TGCAGCGTCGGGAGCTCCTACGAGCAGTACGTC.

The rearrangement joins TRBV12-3 or TRBV12-4 to TRBJ2-3; 10 bases are a match to TRBD1. V shed 4 bases and J 7 bases; nucleotides not matched to a gene: 11. There are 16 residues in the CDR3. The CDR3 reads CASSYNAGTGAYTQYF. The CDR3 coding sequence is TGTGCCAGCAGTTACAACGCCGGGACAGGGGCATATACGCAGTATTTT.

The V and J genes are TRBV30 and TRBJ1-2; D might be TRBD1 (5 bases). This CDR3 comprises 11 residues. The germline CDR1 and CDR2 sequences are GTSNPN and SVGIG (reference sequence). Trimming left V 5 bases short and J 4 bases short, with 8 bases between. CDR3 protein: CAWGTGYGYTF. The CDR3 coding sequence is TGTGCCTGGGGGACTGGCTATGGCTACACCTTC.

This clonotype has a handful of counts. The rearrangement uses TRBV12-3 or TRBV12-4 and TRBJ2-1; TRBD2 might be the D (6 bases). The CDR3 contains 16 residues. V was clipped by 4 bases and J by 9 bases, with 22 bases between them. CDR3 in DNA: TGTGCCAGCAGTTATGAGCGGGCTCGCGGGGATGGTGAGCAGTTCTTC. Residues: CASSYERARGDGEQFF.